These 9 T cell receptor beta chains share one sample of origin, sequenced in a study of CD8 T cells in ankylosing spondylitis. TCRdb passed the 5' RACE reads through MiXCR, listing each CDR3 protein once. The sample includes 230,000 or so distinct CDR3 sequences, about a sixth of them seen just once. Material: blood, either unsorted or a sorted T cell fraction (not recorded which). All receptors come from a male donor with ankylosing spondylitis or in good health (not recorded which).

A remark on this clonotype: This may arise from a read error, as a much more abundant clone is one base away. V and J are TRBV9 and TRBJ2-7; a possible D gene is TRBD1 (6 bases). In germline, CDR1 is SGDLS, CDR2 YYNGEE. CDR3 length: 14 amino acids. The V gene lost 3 bases and the J gene lost 2 bases, with 12 bases spanning the gap. CDR3 nucleotide sequence: TGTGCCAGCAGCGGCCGGGACACCACCTACGAGCAGTACTTC. This translates into CASSGRDTTYEQYF.

This clonotype was observed at least ten times. V is TRBV4-3 and J is TRBJ2-7; TRBD2 matches at 7 bases. CDR1 is LGHNA, CDR2 YSLEER, per germline. The CDR3 runs to 16 residues. V dropped 1 base and J dropped 4; count of bases not matched to a gene: 10. In nucleotides, the CDR3 is TGCGCCAGCAGCCAAGGCGTGGCGGGAGAGGGATACGAGCAGTACTTC. It specifies CASSQGVAGEGYEQYF.

The chain recombines TRBV7-9 with TRBJ2-7; TRBD2 agrees at 8 bases. V was clipped by 5 bases and J by 7 bases; unmatched bases: 13. The CDR3 runs 15 residues. Germline CDR1 and CDR2: SEHNR and FQNEAQ (reference sequence). CDR3 nucleotide sequence: TGTGCCAGCAGCGCGACCGGGACTAGTGCTAAGGAGCAGTACTTC. Residues: CASSATGTSAKEQYF.

The chain joins TRBV4-3 to TRBJ2-1, with 15 nucleotides matching TRBD2. V gave up 3 bases and J gave up 9 bases; unmatched junction bases: 6. Germline assignment: CDR1 LGHNA and CDR2 YSLEER. This CDR3 is built from 16 residues. CDR3 sequence: CASSQGGLAGGFEQFF. The CDR3 region has the DNA TGCGCCAGCAGCCAGGGCGGACTAGCGGGAGGGTTTGAGCAGTTCTTC.

This clonotype showed up many times. This chain joins TRBV3-1 and TRBJ2-5; TRBD2 agrees at 11 bases. This CDR3 spans 18 amino acids. In germline, CDR1 is LGHDT, CDR2 YNNKEL (reference sequence). V lost 0 bases, J lost 5 bases, and 11 bases stayed unmatched. CDR3 bases: TGTGCCAGCAGCCAAGATTGGCTAGCGGGAGGATCGGGGGAGACCCAGTACTTC. It is translated as CASSQDWLAGGSGETQYF.

This chain connects TRBV4-3 to TRBJ2-7; 12 nucleotides align to TRBD2. Germline CDR1 is LGHNA and CDR2 is YSLEER. V shed 4 bases and J 5 bases; nucleotides not matched to a gene: 6. CDR3 size: 15 residues. Here the CDR3 DNA reads TGCGCCAGCAGCCGCAGACTAGCGGGAGTGCACGAGCAGTACTTC. Translation gives CASSRRLAGVHEQYF.

Only a few counts were recorded for this clonotype. The chain has TRBV6-2 or TRBV6-3 and TRBJ2-7; 7 positions match TRBD1. The V gene end was trimmed by 5 bases and the J gene end by 0 bases; junction bases not matched to a gene: 4. Germline V gene sequence: CDR1 MNHEY, CDR2 SVGEGT. The CDR3 runs to 14 residues. CDR3 region: CASSGTVFSYEQYF. CDR3 nucleotides: TGTGCCAGCAGTGGGACAGTGTTCTCCTACGAGCAGTACTTC.

The chain recombines TRBV7-2 with TRBJ2-2, with D unresolved. Germline values: CDR1 SGHTA, CDR2 FQGNSA. The CDR3 sequence is 13 residues long. V shed 4 bases and J shed 3 bases, with 6 bases lying between them. CDR3 nucleotide sequence: TGTGCCAGCAGCTCCAGAGACACCGGGGAGCTGTTTTTT. It is translated as CASSSRDTGELFF.

The V gene is TRBV6-2 or TRBV6-3, the J gene TRBJ1-1; D not certain. This CDR3 has 14 amino acids. Germline V lookup: CDR1 MNHEY, CDR2 SVGEGT. V lost 2 bases, J lost 1 base, and 8 bases lay in between. The CDR3 reads CASSYTRTNTEAFF. As DNA, the CDR3 is TGTGCCAGCAGTTACACTCGAACGAACACTGAAGCTTTCTTT.